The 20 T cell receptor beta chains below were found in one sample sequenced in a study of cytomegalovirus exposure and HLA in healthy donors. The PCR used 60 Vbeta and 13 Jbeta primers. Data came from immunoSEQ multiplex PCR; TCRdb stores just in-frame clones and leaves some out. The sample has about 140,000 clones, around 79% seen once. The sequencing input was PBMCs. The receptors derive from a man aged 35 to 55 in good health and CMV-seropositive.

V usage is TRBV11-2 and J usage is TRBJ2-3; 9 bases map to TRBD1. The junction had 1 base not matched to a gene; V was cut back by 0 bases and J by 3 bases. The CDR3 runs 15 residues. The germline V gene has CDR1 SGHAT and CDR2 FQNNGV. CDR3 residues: CASSLDGTGTDTQYF. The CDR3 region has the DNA TGTGCCAGCAGCTTAGATGGGACAGGGACAGATACGCAGTATTTT.

Written as DNA, the CDR3 is TGTGCCAGCAGTTTAGGGGCAGGACCAGGCTACACCTTC. Translated: CASSLGAGPGYTF. The J gene is TRBJ1-2, the V gene TRBV28; D is perhaps TRBD1 (5 bases). The CDR3 length is 13 residues. The V gene's germline CDR1 is MDHEN and CDR2 SYDVKM. The ends were cut back, 2 bases at V and 8 bases at J, with 12 bases in the middle.

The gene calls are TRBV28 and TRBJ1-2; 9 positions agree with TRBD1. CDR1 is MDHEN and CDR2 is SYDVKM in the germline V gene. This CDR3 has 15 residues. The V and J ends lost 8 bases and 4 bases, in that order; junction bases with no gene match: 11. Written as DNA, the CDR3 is TGTGCCAGCGGGGGACAGGGCACTTTCGGCTATGGCTACACCTTC. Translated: CASGGQGTFGYGYTF.

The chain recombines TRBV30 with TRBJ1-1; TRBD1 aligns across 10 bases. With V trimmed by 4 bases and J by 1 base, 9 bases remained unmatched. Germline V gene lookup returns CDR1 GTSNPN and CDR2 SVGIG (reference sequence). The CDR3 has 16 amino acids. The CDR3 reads CAWTRGQGQKNTEAFF. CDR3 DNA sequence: TGTGCCTGGACTCGGGGACAGGGGCAGAAGAACACTGAAGCTTTCTTT.

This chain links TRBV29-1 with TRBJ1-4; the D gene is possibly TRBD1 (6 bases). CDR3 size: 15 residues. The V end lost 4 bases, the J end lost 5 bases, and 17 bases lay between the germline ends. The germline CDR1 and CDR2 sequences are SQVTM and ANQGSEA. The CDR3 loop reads CSVAKTGPPNEKLFF. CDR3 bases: TGCAGCGTTGCAAAAACAGGGCCTCCAAATGAAAAACTGTTTTTT.

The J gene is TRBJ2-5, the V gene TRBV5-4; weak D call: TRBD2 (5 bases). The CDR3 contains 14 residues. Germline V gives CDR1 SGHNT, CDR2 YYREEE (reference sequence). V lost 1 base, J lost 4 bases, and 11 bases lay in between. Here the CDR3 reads CASSLSGTTETQYF. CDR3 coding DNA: TGTGCCAGCAGCTTGAGCGGAACCACAGAGACCCAGTACTTC.

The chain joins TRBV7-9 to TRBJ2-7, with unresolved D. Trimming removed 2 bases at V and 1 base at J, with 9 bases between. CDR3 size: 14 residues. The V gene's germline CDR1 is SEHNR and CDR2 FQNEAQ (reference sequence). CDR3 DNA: TGTGCCAGCAGCTTACGAGAGACTTCCTACGAGCAGTACTTC. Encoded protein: CASSLRETSYEQYF.

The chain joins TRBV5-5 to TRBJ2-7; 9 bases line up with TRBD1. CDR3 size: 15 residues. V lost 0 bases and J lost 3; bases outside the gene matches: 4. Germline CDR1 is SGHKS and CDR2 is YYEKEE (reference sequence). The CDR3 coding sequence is TGTGCCAGCAGCTTGGTCCGGGACAGGGTCTACGAGCAGTACTTC. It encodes CASSLVRDRVYEQYF.

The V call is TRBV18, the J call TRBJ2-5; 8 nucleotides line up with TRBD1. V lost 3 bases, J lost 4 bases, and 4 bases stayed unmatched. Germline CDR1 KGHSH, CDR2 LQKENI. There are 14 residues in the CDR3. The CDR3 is CASSPVQGGETQYF. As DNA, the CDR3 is TGTGCCAGCTCACCTGTACAGGGGGGAGAGACCCAGTACTTC.

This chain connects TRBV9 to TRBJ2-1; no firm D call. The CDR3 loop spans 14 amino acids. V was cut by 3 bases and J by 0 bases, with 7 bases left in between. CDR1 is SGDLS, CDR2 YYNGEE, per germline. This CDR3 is CASSGRLSYNEQFF. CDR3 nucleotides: TGTGCCAGCAGCGGGCGACTCTCCTACAATGAGCAGTTCTTC. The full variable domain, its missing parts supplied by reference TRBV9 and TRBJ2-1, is DSGVTQTPKHLITATGQRVTLRCSPRSGDLSVYWYQQSLDQGLQFLIQYYNGEERAKGNILERFSAQQFPDLHSELNLSSLELGDSALYFCASSGRLSYNEQFFGPGTRLTVL.

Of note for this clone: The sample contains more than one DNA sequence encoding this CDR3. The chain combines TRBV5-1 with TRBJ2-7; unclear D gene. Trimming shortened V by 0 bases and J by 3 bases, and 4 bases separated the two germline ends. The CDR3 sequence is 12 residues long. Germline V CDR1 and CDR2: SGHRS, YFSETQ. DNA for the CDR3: TGCGCCAGCAGCTTGGACGGCTACGAGCAGTACTTC. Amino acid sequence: CASSLDGYEQYF.

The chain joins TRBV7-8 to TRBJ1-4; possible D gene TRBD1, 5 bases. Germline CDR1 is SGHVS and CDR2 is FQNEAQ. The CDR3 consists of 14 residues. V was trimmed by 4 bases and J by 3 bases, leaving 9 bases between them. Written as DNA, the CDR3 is TGTGCCAGCAGCTACCGGGACTCTAATGAAAAACTGTTTTTT. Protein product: CASSYRDSNEKLFF.

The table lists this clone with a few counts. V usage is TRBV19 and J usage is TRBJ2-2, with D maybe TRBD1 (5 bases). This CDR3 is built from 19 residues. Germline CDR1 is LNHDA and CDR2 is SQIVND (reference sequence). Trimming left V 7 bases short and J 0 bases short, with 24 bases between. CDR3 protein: CASKPSLVRRGPNTGELFF. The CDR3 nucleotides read TGTGCCAGTAAGCCTTCACTCGTGAGAAGGGGCCCGAACACCGGGGAGCTGTTTTTT. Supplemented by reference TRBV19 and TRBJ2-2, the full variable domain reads DGGITQSPKYLFRKEGQNVTLSCEQNLNHDAMYWYRQDPGQGLRLIYYSQIVNDFQKGDIAEGYSVSREKKESFPLTVTSAQKNPTAFYLCASKPSLVRRGPNTGELFFGEGSRLTVL.

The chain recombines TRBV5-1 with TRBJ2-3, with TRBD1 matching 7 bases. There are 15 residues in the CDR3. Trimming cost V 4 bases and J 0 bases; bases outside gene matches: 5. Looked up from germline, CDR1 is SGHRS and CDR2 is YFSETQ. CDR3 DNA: TGCGCCAGCAGCCAGACAGGGACCAGCACAGATACGCAGTATTTT. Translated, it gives CASSQTGTSTDTQYF.

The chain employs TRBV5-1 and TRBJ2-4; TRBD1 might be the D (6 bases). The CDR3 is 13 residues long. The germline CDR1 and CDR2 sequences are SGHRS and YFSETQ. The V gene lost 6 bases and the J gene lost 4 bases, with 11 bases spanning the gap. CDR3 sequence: CASTDGQKNIQYF. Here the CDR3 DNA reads TGCGCCAGCACCGATGGACAGAAAAACATTCAGTACTTC. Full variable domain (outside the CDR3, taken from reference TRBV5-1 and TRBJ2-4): KAGVTQTPRYLIKTRGQQVTLSCSPISGHRSVSWYQQTPGQGLQFLFEYFSETQRNKGNFPGRFSGRQFSNSRSEMNVSTLELGDSALYLCASTDGQKNIQYFGAGTRLSVL.

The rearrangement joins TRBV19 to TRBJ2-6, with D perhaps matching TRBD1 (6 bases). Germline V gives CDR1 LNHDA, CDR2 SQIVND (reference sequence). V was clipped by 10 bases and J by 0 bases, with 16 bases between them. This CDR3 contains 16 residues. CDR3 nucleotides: TGTGCCACTACAGGGTATCAGCTCTCTGGGGCCAACGTCCTGACTTTC. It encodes CATTGYQLSGANVLTF.

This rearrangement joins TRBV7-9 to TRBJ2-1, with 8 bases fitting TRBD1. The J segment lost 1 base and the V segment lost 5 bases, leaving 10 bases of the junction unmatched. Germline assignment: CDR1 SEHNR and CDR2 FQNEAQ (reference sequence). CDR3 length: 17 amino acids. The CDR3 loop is CASSMWTGLGSYNEQFF. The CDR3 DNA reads TGTGCCAGCAGCATGTGGACAGGGCTAGGATCCTACAATGAGCAGTTCTTC.

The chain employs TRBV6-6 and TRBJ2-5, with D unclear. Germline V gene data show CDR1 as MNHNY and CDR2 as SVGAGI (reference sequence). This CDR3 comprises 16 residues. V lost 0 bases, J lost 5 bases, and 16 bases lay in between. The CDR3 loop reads CASSYSRLEAEETQYF. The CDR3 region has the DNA TGTGCCAGCAGTTACTCGAGGCTAGAGGCTGAGGAGACCCAGTACTTC.

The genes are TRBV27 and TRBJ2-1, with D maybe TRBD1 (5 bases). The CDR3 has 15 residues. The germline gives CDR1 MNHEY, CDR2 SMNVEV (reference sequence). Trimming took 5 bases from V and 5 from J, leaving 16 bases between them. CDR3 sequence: CASSARVGQNNEQFF. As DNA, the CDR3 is TGTGCCAGCAGTGCGAGAGTTGGACAAAACAATGAGCAGTTCTTC.

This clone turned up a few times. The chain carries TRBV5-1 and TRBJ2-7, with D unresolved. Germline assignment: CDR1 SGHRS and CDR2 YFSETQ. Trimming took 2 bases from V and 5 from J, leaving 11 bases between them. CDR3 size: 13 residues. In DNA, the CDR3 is TGCGCCAGCAGCTTATATGGCAACCACGAGCAGTACTTC. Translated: CASSLYGNHEQYF.